A selection of T cell receptor beta chains follows, all from one sample in a study of CD8+CD57+ T cells in acquired aplastic anemia. TCRdb re-analysed the reads in MiXCR, keeping a single row per CDR3 protein. This sample has around 150,000 distinct CDR3 sequences; 40% to 60% occur once, and the top ten carry 25% to 40%. Sequencing was carried out using sorted CD4+, CD8+, or CD8+CD57+ T cells (not recorded which) from PBMCs. These receptors came from a human donor with aplastic anemia. The CDR3 runs from the conserved cysteine through the conserved F or W. D genes are given only for firm matches. Clone sizes are given selectively: once, few, many, or a class where the clone is expanded.

j_gene: TRBJ1-5
v_gene: TRBV4-1
abundance: many
d_gene: TRBD1
CDR3aa: CASSQGRDRWPNQPQHF
CDR3nt: TGCGCCAGCAGCCAGGGCCGGGACAGGTGGCCCAATCAGCCCCAGCATTTT

j_gene: TRBJ1-1
v_gene: TRBV29-1
abundance: .
d_gene: .
CDR3aa: CSVCGRMNTEAFF
CDR3nt: TGCAGCGTTTGTGGGCGGATGAACACTGAAGCTTTCTTT

j_gene: TRBJ2-1
v_gene: TRBV7-6
abundance: many
d_gene: TRBD1
CDR3aa: CASSAGGRGWDNEQFF
CDR3nt: TGTGCCAGCAGCGCAGGGGGCAGGGGCTGGGACAATGAGCAGTTCTTC

j_gene: TRBJ1-2
v_gene: TRBV9
abundance: many
d_gene: .
CDR3aa: CASSGVRGNYGYTF
CDR3nt: TGTGCCAGCAGCGGGGTCAGGGGTAACTATGGCTACACCTTC

j_gene: TRBJ2-1
v_gene: TRBV25-1
abundance: many
d_gene: TRBD2
CDR3aa: CASSDGLALSEQFF
CDR3nt: TGTGCCAGCAGTGACGGACTAGCCTTATCTGAGCAGTTCTTC

j_gene: TRBJ2-7
v_gene: TRBV10-2
abundance: once
d_gene: .
CDR3aa: CASRPGENHEQYF
CDR3nt: TGCGCCAGCAGACCGGGAGAAAACCACGAGCAGTACTTC

j_gene: TRBJ1-6
v_gene: TRBV5-1
abundance: once
d_gene: .
CDR3aa: CATKFRESSPLHF
CDR3nt: TGCGCCACCAAGTTCAGGGAGAGTTCACCCCTCCACTTT

j_gene: TRBJ2-7
v_gene: TRBV9
abundance: .
d_gene: .
CDR3aa: CASSAPQGQLGEQYF
CDR3nt: TGTGCCAGCAGCGCCCCCCAGGGACAATTGGGAGAGCAGTACTTC

j_gene: TRBJ2-1
v_gene: TRBV29-1
abundance: .
d_gene: TRBD2
CDR3aa: CSVVTSGGPGGLNEQFF
CDR3nt: TGCAGCGTTGTCACTAGCGGGGGGCCCGGGGGCTTAAATGAGCAGTTCTTC

j_gene: TRBJ2-1
v_gene: TRBV9
abundance: .
d_gene: TRBD2
CDR3aa: CASSAGIGLAGGDSYNEQFF
CDR3nt: TGTGCCAGCAGCGCCGGAATTGGACTAGCGGGAGGGGACTCCTACAATGAGCAGTTCTTC

j_gene: TRBJ2-3
v_gene: TRBV19
abundance: .
d_gene: .
CDR3aa: CARGSGTDTQYF
CDR3nt: TGTGCCAGGGGGTCAGGCACAGATACGCAGTATTTT

j_gene: TRBJ1-2
v_gene: TRBV20-1
abundance: .
d_gene: .
CDR3aa: CSARLPDGYGYTF
CDR3nt: TGCAGTGCTAGACTACCAGATGGCTATGGCTACACCTTC

j_gene: TRBJ2-3
v_gene: TRBV7-6
abundance: .
d_gene: .
CDR3aa: CASSLDAAGLSTDTQYF
CDR3nt: TGTGCCAGCAGCCTAGACGCAGCCGGCTTGAGCACAGATACGCAGTATTTT

j_gene: TRBJ2-3
v_gene: TRBV5-4
abundance: many
d_gene: .
CDR3aa: CASSLAGTSSTDTQYF
CDR3nt: TGTGCCAGCAGCTTAGCCGGGACGTCTAGCACAGATACGCAGTATTTT

j_gene: TRBJ2-3
v_gene: TRBV29-1
abundance: many
d_gene: TRBD2
CDR3aa: CSVAGGPGGTVDTQYF
CDR3nt: TGCAGCGTTGCGGGAGGGCCCGGGGGTACAGTAGATACGCAGTATTTT

j_gene: TRBJ1-4
v_gene: TRBV29-1
abundance: .
d_gene: TRBD1
CDR3aa: CSTTGSGEKLFF
CDR3nt: TGCAGCACGACAGGGAGTGGTGAAAAACTGTTTTTT

j_gene: TRBJ2-5
v_gene: TRBV4-1
abundance: once
d_gene: .
CDR3aa: CASSQDYNEETQYF
CDR3nt: TGCGCCAGCAGCCAAGACTATAACGAAGAGACCCAGTACTTC

j_gene: TRBJ2-5
v_gene: TRBV12-3/TRBV12-4
abundance: many
d_gene: .
CDR3aa: CASSSSGEETQYF
CDR3nt: .

j_gene: TRBJ2-2
v_gene: TRBV7-9
abundance: .
d_gene: .
CDR3aa: CASSLDSGELLF
CDR3nt: TGTGCCAGCAGCTTAGACAGTGGGGAGCTGCTTTTT

j_gene: TRBJ2-3
v_gene: TRBV3-1
abundance: .
d_gene: .
CDR3aa: CASSQDLAGSRGTDTQYF
CDR3nt: TGTGCCAGCAGCCAAGATCTTGCGGGGTCCAGGGGAACAGATACGCAGTATTTT

j_gene: TRBJ1-5
v_gene: TRBV5-6
abundance: many
d_gene: TRBD1
CDR3aa: CASSLSGGNQPQHF
CDR3nt: TGTGCCAGCAGCTTGTCAGGGGGAAATCAGCCCCAGCATTTT

j_gene: TRBJ2-3
v_gene: TRBV6-6
abundance: many
d_gene: .
CDR3aa: CASSFPGGTDTQYF
CDR3nt: TGTGCCAGCAGTTTCCCGGGGGGCACAGATACGCAGTATTTT

j_gene: TRBJ1-2
v_gene: TRBV29-1
abundance: .
d_gene: .
CDR3aa: CSVDPQGGNTF
CDR3nt: TGCAGCGTTGATCCGCAGGGAGGGAACACCTTC

j_gene: TRBJ2-1
v_gene: TRBV7-9
abundance: many
d_gene: TRBD2
CDR3aa: CASSLTSGRWEQFF
CDR3nt: TGTGCCAGCAGCTTGACTAGCGGGAGGTGGGAGCAGTTCTTC

j_gene: TRBJ2-3
v_gene: TRBV24-1
abundance: once
d_gene: .
CDR3aa: CATSERGGADTQYF
CDR3nt: TGTGCCACCAGTGAGAGGGGGGGTGCAGATACGCAGTATTTT

j_gene: TRBJ1-5
v_gene: TRBV7-9
abundance: many
d_gene: TRBD1
CDR3aa: CASSSDRGWNQPQHF
CDR3nt: TGTGCCAGCAGTTCGGACAGGGGATGGAATCAGCCCCAGCATTTT

j_gene: TRBJ2-7
v_gene: TRBV12-3/TRBV12-4
abundance: .
d_gene: .
CDR3aa: CASGGSARSYEQYF
CDR3nt: TGTGCCAGTGGGGGGTCGGCTCGCTCCTACGAGCAGTACTTC

j_gene: TRBJ2-1
v_gene: TRBV5-1
abundance: .
d_gene: TRBD2
CDR3aa: CASSLEVAGAFYNEQFF
CDR3nt: TGCGCCAGCAGCTTGGAAGTAGCGGGAGCTTTCTACAATGAGCAGTTCTTC

j_gene: TRBJ2-5
v_gene: TRBV7-8
abundance: .
d_gene: .
CDR3aa: CASSLWGIKETQYF
CDR3nt: TGTGCCAGCAGCTTGTGGGGGATCAAGGAGACCCAGTACTTC

j_gene: TRBJ1-6
v_gene: TRBV4-2
abundance: .
d_gene: .
CDR3aa: CASSPTARSLHF
CDR3nt: TGTGCCAGCAGCCCCACAGCACGTTCCCTCCACTTT

j_gene: TRBJ2-1
v_gene: TRBV20-1
abundance: .
d_gene: TRBD2
CDR3aa: CSASSAGGPNEQFF
CDR3nt: TGCAGTGCTAGCTCAGCGGGGGGGCCCAATGAGCAGTTCTTC

j_gene: TRBJ2-7
v_gene: TRBV29-1
abundance: few
d_gene: TRBD2
CDR3aa: CSVAREGGYEQYF
CDR3nt: TGCAGCGTTGCGCGGGAGGGCGGCTACGAGCAGTACTTC

j_gene: TRBJ2-5
v_gene: TRBV3-1
abundance: few
d_gene: .
CDR3aa: CASSQEVDPLQETQYF
CDR3nt: TGTGCCAGCAGCCAAGAGGTGGACCCTCTACAAGAGACCCAGTACTTC

j_gene: TRBJ2-7
v_gene: TRBV10-3
abundance: few
d_gene: .
CDR3aa: CAISGQDEQYF
CDR3nt: TGTGCCATCAGCGGCCAAGACGAGCAGTACTTC

j_gene: TRBJ1-1
v_gene: TRBV6-5
abundance: few
d_gene: TRBD1
CDR3aa: CASSFSQLLTGENTEAFF
CDR3nt: TGTGCCAGCAGTTTTTCCCAGCTCCTCACAGGGGAGAACACTGAAGCTTTCTTT

j_gene: TRBJ1-3
v_gene: TRBV15
abundance: few
d_gene: TRBD1
CDR3aa: CATTDRVSGNTIYF
CDR3nt: TGTGCCACCACCGACAGGGTTTCTGGAAACACCATATATTTT

j_gene: TRBJ1-4
v_gene: TRBV2
abundance: .
d_gene: TRBD1
CDR3aa: CATILGQGREKLFF
CDR3nt: TGTGCCACCATTTTAGGACAGGGAAGGGAAAAACTGTTTTTT

j_gene: TRBJ2-3
v_gene: TRBV20-1
abundance: .
d_gene: TRBD2
CDR3aa: CSAQSGTSGVPTDTKYF
CDR3nt: TGCAGTGCTCAGTCCGGGACTAGCGGGGTTCCAACAGATACGAAGTATTTT

j_gene: TRBJ1-1
v_gene: TRBV7-9
abundance: many
d_gene: .
CDR3aa: CASLNRDTVAFF
CDR3nt: TGTGCCAGCCTGAACAGGGACACTGTAGCTTTCTTT

j_gene: TRBJ1-1
v_gene: TRBV29-1
abundance: few
d_gene: TRBD1
CDR3aa: CSVKDRGNTEAFF
CDR3nt: TGCAGCGTTAAGGACAGGGGGAACACTGAAGCTTTCTTT

j_gene: TRBJ2-3
v_gene: TRBV5-1
abundance: .
d_gene: .
CDR3aa: CASSLGATSTDTQYF
CDR3nt: TGCGCCAGCAGCTTGGGGGCCACTAGCACAGATACGCAGTATTTT

j_gene: TRBJ1-2
v_gene: TRBV20-1
abundance: .
d_gene: .
CDR3aa: CSARDKAERTPTNYGYTF
CDR3nt: TGCAGTGCTAGAGATAAAGCGGAGAGGACACCCACTAACTATGGCTACACCTTC

j_gene: TRBJ2-7
v_gene: TRBV7-9
abundance: once
d_gene: TRBD2
CDR3aa: CASSFSAGEDNEQYF
CDR3nt: TGTGCCAGCAGCTTCTCAGCGGGAGAGGACAACGAGCAGTACTTC

j_gene: TRBJ2-5
v_gene: TRBV29-1
abundance: .
d_gene: .
CDR3aa: CSVEERAVGETQYF
CDR3nt: TGCAGCGTTGAAGAAAGGGCAGTAGGGGAGACCCAGTACTTC

j_gene: TRBJ2-1
v_gene: TRBV15
abundance: once
d_gene: TRBD2
CDR3aa: CATSRVSGGGNEQFF
CDR3nt: TGTGCCACCAGCAGAGTTAGCGGGGGGGGCAATGAGCAGTTCTTC

j_gene: TRBJ1-1
v_gene: TRBV11-2
abundance: many
d_gene: TRBD1
CDR3aa: CASSQGRDRALEAFF
CDR3nt: TGTGCCAGCAGCCAGGGGCGGGACAGAGCCCTTGAAGCTTTCTTT

j_gene: TRBJ2-3
v_gene: TRBV10-3
abundance: .
d_gene: TRBD1
CDR3aa: CAISEFGQVSDTQYF
CDR3nt: TGTGCCATCAGTGAGTTCGGACAGGTATCAGATACGCAGTATTTT

j_gene: TRBJ1-3
v_gene: TRBV7-7
abundance: .
d_gene: .
CDR3aa: CASSPGTRNTIYF
CDR3nt: TGTGCTAGCAGCCCAGGGACGCGAAACACCATATATTTT

j_gene: TRBJ2-5
v_gene: TRBV15
abundance: once
d_gene: .
CDR3aa: CATSRDRASWETQYF
CDR3nt: TGTGCCACCAGCAGAGATCGGGCTAGCTGGGAGACCCAGTACTTC

j_gene: TRBJ2-7
v_gene: TRBV7-6
abundance: .
d_gene: .
CDR3aa: CASSQDGRSEQYF
CDR3nt: TGTGCCAGCAGCCAAGATGGACGGTCCGAGCAGTACTTC

j_gene: TRBJ2-1
v_gene: TRBV7-9
abundance: .
d_gene: .
CDR3aa: CASSQLVYNEQFF
CDR3nt: TGCGCCAGCAGCCAACTAGTCTACAATGAGCAGTTCTTC